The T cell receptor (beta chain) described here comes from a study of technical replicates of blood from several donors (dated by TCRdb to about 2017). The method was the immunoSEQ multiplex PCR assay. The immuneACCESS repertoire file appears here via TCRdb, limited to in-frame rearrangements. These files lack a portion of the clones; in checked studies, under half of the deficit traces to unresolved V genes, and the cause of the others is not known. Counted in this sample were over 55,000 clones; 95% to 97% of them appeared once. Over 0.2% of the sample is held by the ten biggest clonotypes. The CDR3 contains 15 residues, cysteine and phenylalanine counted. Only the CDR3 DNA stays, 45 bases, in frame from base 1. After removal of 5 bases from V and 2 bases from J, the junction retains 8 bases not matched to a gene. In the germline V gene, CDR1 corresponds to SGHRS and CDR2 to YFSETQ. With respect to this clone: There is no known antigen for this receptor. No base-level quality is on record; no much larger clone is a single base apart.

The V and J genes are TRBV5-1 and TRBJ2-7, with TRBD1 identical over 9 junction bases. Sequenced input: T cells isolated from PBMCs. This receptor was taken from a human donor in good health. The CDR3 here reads CASSTPGQGPYEQYF. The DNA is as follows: TGCGCCAGCAGTACCCCGGGACAGGGCCCCTACGAGCAGTACTTC.